The 8 T cell receptor beta chains below come from one sample, sequenced in a study of blood T cell repertoires in COVID-19. Measured with immunoSEQ multiplex PCR; TCRdb has only the in-frame clones, and not every one. The sample lists approximately 61,000 clones, around 80% occurring once. Sequencing was performed on peripheral blood. All receptors come from a woman in her 70s with acute or convalescent COVID-19.

The gene calls are TRBV7-3 and TRBJ2-3, with 11 bases that match TRBD2. Germline CDR1 and CDR2: SGHTA and FQGTGA. With V trimmed by 4 bases and J by 5 bases, 5 bases remained unmatched. The CDR3 covers 15 residues. The CDR3 is CASSSSGGNGDTQYF. CDR3 nucleotides: TGTGCCAGCAGCTCTAGCGGGGGGAACGGAGATACGCAGTATTTT. The full variable domain, with the rest looked up from reference TRBV7-3 and TRBJ2-3, is GAGVSQTPSNKVTEKGKYVELRCDPISGHTALYWYRQSLGQGPEFLIYFQGTGAADDSGLPNDRFFAVRPEGSVSTLKIQRTERGDSAVYLCASSSSGGNGDTQYFGPGTRLTVL.

This clone has just one count. The J gene is TRBJ2-5, the V gene TRBV3-1 (or the pseudogene TRBV3-2), with D possibly TRBD2 on 6 matching bases. The CDR3 has 14 residues. V dropped 3 bases and J dropped 5 bases, with 13 bases sitting between them. Per the germline V gene, CDR1 is LGHDT and CDR2 is YNNKEL (reference sequence). The DNA for the CDR3 is TGTGCCAGCAGCCAGTGGCTGCGGGGCGAGACCCAGTACTTC. Amino acid sequence: CASSQWLRGETQYF.

This rearrangement joins TRBV19 to TRBJ1-1; D possibly corresponds to TRBD1 (5 bases). This CDR3 comprises 14 residues. CDR1 LNHDA and CDR2 SQIVND come from the germline V gene (reference sequence). V gave up 8 bases and J gave up 0 bases, with 13 bases separating them. CDR3 protein: CASAHRHMNTEAFF. Written as DNA, the CDR3 is TGTGCCAGTGCGCACAGGCACATGAACACTGAAGCTTTCTTT. The whole variable domain, remainder taken from reference TRBV19 and TRBJ1-1, is DGGITQSPKYLFRKEGQNVTLSCEQNLNHDAMYWYRQDPGQGLRLIYYSQIVNDFQKGDIAEGYSVSREKKESFPLTVTSAQKNPTAFYLCASAHRHMNTEAFFGQGTRLTVV.

The V call is TRBV5-4, the J call TRBJ2-7; 8 nucleotides match TRBD2. The CDR3 covers 16 residues. Trimming removed 2 bases from V and 6 bases from J; junction bases left unmatched: 13. Germline CDR1 and CDR2: SGHNT and YYREEE (reference sequence). As DNA, the CDR3 is TGTGCCAGCAGCTTCGGTTCCCCCCGGGGGGGCCCCGAGCAGTACTTC. Its protein product is CASSFGSPRGGPEQYF.

CDR3 sequence: CASSLVSAGEETQYF. CDR3 in DNA: TGTGCCAGCAGCTTGGTATCGGCGGGAGAAGAGACCCAGTACTTC. This chain uses TRBV5-6 with TRBJ2-5, with 7 bases identical to TRBD2. V was pared by 0 bases and J by 3 bases, with 5 bases of the junction left unmatched. This CDR3 is built from 15 residues. Germline V lookup: CDR1 SGHDT, CDR2 YYEEEE.

The V and J genes are TRBV5-6 and TRBJ1-2, with D unresolved. The CDR3 contains 13 residues. V dropped 1 base and J dropped 0 bases, with 4 bases sitting between them. The germline V gene encodes CDR1 SGHDT and CDR2 YYEEEE. CDR3 in DNA: TGTGCCAGCAGCTTGCCCGCTAACTATGGCTACACCTTC. Protein product: CASSLPANYGYTF.

The rearrangement uses TRBV19 and TRBJ2-5, with 7 bases identical to TRBD2. The junction had 15 bases not matched to a gene; V was cut back by 6 bases and J by 5 bases. This CDR3 has 16 amino acids. Germline V CDR1 and CDR2: LNHDA, SQIVND (reference sequence). The CDR3 protein is CASSPIQAGSAETQYF. The CDR3 bases are TGTGCCAGTAGCCCAATACAAGCGGGAAGCGCGGAGACCCAGTACTTC.

The chain links TRBV18 to TRBJ2-7, with 7 bases fitting TRBD1. This CDR3 has 14 residues. The trim removed 2 bases at V and 3 bases at J, leaving 4 bases unmatched. The germline gives CDR1 KGHSH, CDR2 LQKENI. This CDR3 is CASSPKGQIYEQYF. The CDR3, as DNA: TGTGCCAGCTCACCAAAGGGACAGATCTACGAGCAGTACTTC. Drawing the rest from reference TRBV18 and TRBJ2-7, the complete variable domain is NAGVMQNPRHLVRRRGQEARLRCSPMKGHSHVYWYRQLPEEGLKFMVYLQKENIIDESGMPKERFSAEFPKEGPSILRIQQVVRGDSAAYFCASSPKGQIYEQYFGPGTRLTVT.